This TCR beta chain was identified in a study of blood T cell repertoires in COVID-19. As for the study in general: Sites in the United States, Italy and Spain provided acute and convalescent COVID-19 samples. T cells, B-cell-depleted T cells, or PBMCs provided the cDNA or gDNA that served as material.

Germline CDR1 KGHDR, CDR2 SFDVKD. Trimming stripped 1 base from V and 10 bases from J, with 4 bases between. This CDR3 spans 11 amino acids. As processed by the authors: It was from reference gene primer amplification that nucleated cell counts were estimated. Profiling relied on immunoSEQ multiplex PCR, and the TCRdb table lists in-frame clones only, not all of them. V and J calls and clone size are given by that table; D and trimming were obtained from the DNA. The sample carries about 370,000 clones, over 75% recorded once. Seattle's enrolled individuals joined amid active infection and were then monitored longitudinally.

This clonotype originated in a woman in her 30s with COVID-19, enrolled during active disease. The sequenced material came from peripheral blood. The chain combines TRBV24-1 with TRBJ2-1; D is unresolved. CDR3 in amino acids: CATSDLAEQFF. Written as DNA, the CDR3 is TGTGCCACCAGTGATTTAGCCGAGCAGTTCTTC.